Sequencing of this T cell receptor beta chain was carried out in a study of Graves' ophthalmopathy and Graves' hyperthyroidism. RNA served as the template for amplifying TCR beta CDR3 regions. First-round RT-PCR relied on HTBI primers, and a second-round multiplex PCR came next. MiXCR, run by TCRdb on the multiplex PCR reads, gives a single entry per CDR3 protein. The table has under 350,000 distinct CDR3 sequences, under 20% seen once. What was sequenced was peripheral blood. The source is an adult man with Graves' ophthalmopathy.

Here the CDR3 DNA reads TGTGCCAGCAGCTTTACTTTAGGACAAAACTATGGCTACACCTTC. Its translation is CASSFTLGQNYGYTF. The J gene is TRBJ1-2, the V gene TRBV5-5, with D possibly matching TRBD1 (5 bases). Looked up from germline, CDR1 is SGHKS and CDR2 is YYEKEE (reference sequence). Trimming shortened V by 2 bases and J by 2 bases, and 13 bases separated the two germline ends. This CDR3 contains 15 residues.